The clone carrying this T cell receptor (beta chain) came up a few times. This entry is derived from a study of blood T cells in healthy people across ages. It was with a sample-barcoded 5' primer and a J-beta primer mix that a second PCR of roughly 7 to 12 cycles was run. TCRdb independently ran MiXCR on the 5' RACE reads; one entry per CDR3 protein. The sample includes about 1,500,000 distinct CDR3 sequences, over 25% of them seen just once. The germline V gene has CDR1 LGHDT and CDR2 YNNKEL (reference sequence). Between the trimmed V and J ends, which lost 3 bases and 5 bases, there was a span of 13 bases. The CDR3 runs 14 residues. Per individual sample, total RNA of at least 5.5 micrograms was extracted.

This chain uses TRBV3-1 with TRBJ2-5; possibly TRBD1 for D (6 bases). The TCR was taken from a woman aged 25 to 39 in good health. Sequencing input: blood. The CDR3 region has the DNA TGTGCCAGCAGCCAGCAGGGGTACGGGGAGACCCAGTACTTC. Amino acid sequence: CASSQQGYGETQYF.